Following are 4 T cell receptor beta chains from one sample sequenced in a study of blood T cell repertoires in COVID-19. Sequencing used immunoSEQ multiplex PCR; TCRdb keeps in-frame clones, though not all of them. Found here are approximately 210,000 clones, about four fifths of them singletons; the top ten hold about 7.8%. Material for sequencing was peripheral blood. Receptors were obtained from a woman of 80 years or more with COVID-19, enrolled during active disease.

The genes are TRBV2 and TRBJ1-6; D perhaps matches TRBD1 (6 bases). This CDR3 contains 12 residues. Germline CDR1 and CDR2: SNHLY and FYNNEI. Trimming removed 5 bases from V and 9 bases from J, with 8 bases in between. The CDR3 DNA reads as TGTGCCAGCAGTACAGGGAGTTCACCCCTCCACTTT. Translated: CASSTGSSPLHF. The whole variable domain, remainder taken from reference TRBV2 and TRBJ1-6, is EPEVTQTPSHQVTQMGQEVILRCVPISNHLYFYWYRQILGQKVEFLVSFYNNEISEKSEIFDDQFSVERPDGSNFTLKIRSTKLEDSAMYFCASSTGSSPLHFGNGTRLTVT.

The J gene is TRBJ1-5, the V gene TRBV2; D may be TRBD1 (6 bases). Deletions cut 4 bases from V and 5 bases from J, with 15 bases between. CDR1 and CDR2 (germline): SNHLY, FYNNEI. This CDR3 has 15 amino acids. CDR3 region: CASSVESPGDQPQHF. The CDR3 DNA is TGTGCCAGCAGTGTAGAATCCCCAGGGGATCAGCCCCAGCATTTT. Supplemented by reference TRBV2 and TRBJ1-5, the full variable domain reads EPEVTQTPSHQVTQMGQEVILRCVPISNHLYFYWYRQILGQKVEFLVSFYNNEISEKSEIFDDQFSVERPDGSNFTLKIRSTKLEDSAMYFCASSVESPGDQPQHFGDGTRLSIL.

This chain links TRBV2 with TRBJ2-4, with TRBD2 matching over 9 bases. CDR3 length: 19 amino acids. CDR1 is SNHLY and CDR2 is FYNNEI in the germline V gene. V lost 4 bases and J lost 0; bases outside the gene matches: 13. CDR3 sequence: CASSVLGLAGTLAKNIQYF. For the CDR3, the DNA is TGTGCCAGCAGTGTTCTGGGTCTAGCGGGGACGCTAGCCAAAAACATTCAGTACTTC.

This rearrangement joins TRBV15 to TRBJ1-5, with D perhaps TRBD1 (5 bases). V was clipped by 0 bases and J by 6 bases, with 9 bases between them. Germline V lookup: CDR1 LNHNV, CDR2 YYDKDF (reference sequence). CDR3 length: 14 amino acids. DNA for the CDR3: TGTGCCACCAGCAGAGACAGGGCTGTTCAGCCCCAGCATTTT. Its protein product is CATSRDRAVQPQHF.